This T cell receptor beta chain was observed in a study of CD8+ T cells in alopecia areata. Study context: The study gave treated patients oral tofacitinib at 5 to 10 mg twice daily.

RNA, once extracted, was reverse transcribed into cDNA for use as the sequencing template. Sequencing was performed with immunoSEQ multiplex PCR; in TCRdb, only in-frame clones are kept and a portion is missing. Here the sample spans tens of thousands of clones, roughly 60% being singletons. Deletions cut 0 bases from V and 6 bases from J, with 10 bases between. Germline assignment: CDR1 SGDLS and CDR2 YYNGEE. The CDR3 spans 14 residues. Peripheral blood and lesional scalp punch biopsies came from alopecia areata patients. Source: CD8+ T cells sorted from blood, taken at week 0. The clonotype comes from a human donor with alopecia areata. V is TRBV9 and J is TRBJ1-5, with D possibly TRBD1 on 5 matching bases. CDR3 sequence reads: CASSVAGDGQPQHF. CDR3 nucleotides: TGTGCCAGCAGCGTAGCGGGGGACGGTCAGCCCCAGCATTTT.